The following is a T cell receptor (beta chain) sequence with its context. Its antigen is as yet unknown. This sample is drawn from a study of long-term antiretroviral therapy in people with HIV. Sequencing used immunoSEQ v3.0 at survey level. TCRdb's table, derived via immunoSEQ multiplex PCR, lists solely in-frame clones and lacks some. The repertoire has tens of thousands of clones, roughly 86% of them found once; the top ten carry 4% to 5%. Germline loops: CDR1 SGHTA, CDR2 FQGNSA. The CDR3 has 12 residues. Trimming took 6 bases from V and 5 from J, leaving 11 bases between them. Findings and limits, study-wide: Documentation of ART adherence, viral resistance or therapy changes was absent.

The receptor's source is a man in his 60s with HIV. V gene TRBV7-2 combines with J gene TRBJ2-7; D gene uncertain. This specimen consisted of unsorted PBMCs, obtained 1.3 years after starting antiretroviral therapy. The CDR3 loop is CASSFLEDEQYF. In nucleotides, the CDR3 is TGTGCCAGCAGTTTCCTCGAAGACGAGCAGTACTTC.